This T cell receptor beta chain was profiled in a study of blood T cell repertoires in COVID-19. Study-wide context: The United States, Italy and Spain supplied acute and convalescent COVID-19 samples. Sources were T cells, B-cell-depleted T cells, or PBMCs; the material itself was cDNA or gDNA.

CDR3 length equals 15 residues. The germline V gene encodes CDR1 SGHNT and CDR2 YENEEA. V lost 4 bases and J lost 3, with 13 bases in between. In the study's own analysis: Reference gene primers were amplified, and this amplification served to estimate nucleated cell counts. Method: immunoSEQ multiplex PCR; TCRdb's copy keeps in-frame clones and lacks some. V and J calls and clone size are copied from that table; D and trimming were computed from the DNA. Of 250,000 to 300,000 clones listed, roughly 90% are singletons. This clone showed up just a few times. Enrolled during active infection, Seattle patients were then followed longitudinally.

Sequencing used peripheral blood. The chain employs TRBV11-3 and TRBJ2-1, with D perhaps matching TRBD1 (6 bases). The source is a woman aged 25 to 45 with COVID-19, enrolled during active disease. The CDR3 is CASSSGGLLYNEQFF. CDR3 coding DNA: TGTGCCAGCAGCTCTGGGGGCCTTCTCTACAATGAGCAGTTCTTC.